Below are 3 T cell receptor beta chains sequenced from a single sample in a study of blood T cell repertoires in COVID-19. Libraries were prepared by immunoSEQ multiplex PCR; TCRdb keeps only in-frame clonotypes and omits some of them. The sample yields just over 90,000 clones, approximately 80% seen once. The sequenced sample consisted of peripheral blood. These receptors were taken from an older man with acute or convalescent COVID-19.

This chain uses TRBV13 with TRBJ1-5, with D possibly being TRBD1 (5 bases). This CDR3 has 14 amino acids. CDR1 PRHDT and CDR2 FYEKMQ come from the germline V gene (reference sequence). Trimming removed 5 bases at V and 1 base at J, with 9 bases between. CDR3 bases: TGTGCCAGCAGCGCAGGGAAGAGCAATCAGCCCCAGCATTTT. As protein: CASSAGKSNQPQHF.

This clone was seen a handful of times. The chain couples TRBV18 to TRBJ1-6, with D hard to call. The germline CDR1 and CDR2 sequences are KGHSH and LQKENI. Trimming took 5 bases from V and 4 from J, leaving 6 bases between them. The CDR3 loop spans 13 amino acids. CDR3 coding DNA: TGTGCCAGCTCAACGGGGTATAATTCACCCCTCCACTTT. It encodes CASSTGYNSPLHF. Full variable domain (missing parts from reference TRBV18 and TRBJ1-6): NAGVMQNPRHLVRRRGQEARLRCSPMKGHSHVYWYRQLPEEGLKFMVYLQKENIIDESGMPKERFSAEFPKEGPSILRIQQVVRGDSAAYFCASSTGYNSPLHFGNGTRLTVT.

CDR3 sequence (DNA): TGCGCCAGCAGTCAAATTAGGACAGGAACCGGGGAGCTGTTTTTT. It yields the protein CASSQIRTGTGELFF. The rearrangement links TRBV4-1 to TRBJ2-2, with 7 bases identical to TRBD1. Germline V CDR1 and CDR2: MGHRA, YSYEKL. CDR3 length equals 15 residues. Trimming cost V 6 bases and J 5 bases; bases outside gene matches: 9.